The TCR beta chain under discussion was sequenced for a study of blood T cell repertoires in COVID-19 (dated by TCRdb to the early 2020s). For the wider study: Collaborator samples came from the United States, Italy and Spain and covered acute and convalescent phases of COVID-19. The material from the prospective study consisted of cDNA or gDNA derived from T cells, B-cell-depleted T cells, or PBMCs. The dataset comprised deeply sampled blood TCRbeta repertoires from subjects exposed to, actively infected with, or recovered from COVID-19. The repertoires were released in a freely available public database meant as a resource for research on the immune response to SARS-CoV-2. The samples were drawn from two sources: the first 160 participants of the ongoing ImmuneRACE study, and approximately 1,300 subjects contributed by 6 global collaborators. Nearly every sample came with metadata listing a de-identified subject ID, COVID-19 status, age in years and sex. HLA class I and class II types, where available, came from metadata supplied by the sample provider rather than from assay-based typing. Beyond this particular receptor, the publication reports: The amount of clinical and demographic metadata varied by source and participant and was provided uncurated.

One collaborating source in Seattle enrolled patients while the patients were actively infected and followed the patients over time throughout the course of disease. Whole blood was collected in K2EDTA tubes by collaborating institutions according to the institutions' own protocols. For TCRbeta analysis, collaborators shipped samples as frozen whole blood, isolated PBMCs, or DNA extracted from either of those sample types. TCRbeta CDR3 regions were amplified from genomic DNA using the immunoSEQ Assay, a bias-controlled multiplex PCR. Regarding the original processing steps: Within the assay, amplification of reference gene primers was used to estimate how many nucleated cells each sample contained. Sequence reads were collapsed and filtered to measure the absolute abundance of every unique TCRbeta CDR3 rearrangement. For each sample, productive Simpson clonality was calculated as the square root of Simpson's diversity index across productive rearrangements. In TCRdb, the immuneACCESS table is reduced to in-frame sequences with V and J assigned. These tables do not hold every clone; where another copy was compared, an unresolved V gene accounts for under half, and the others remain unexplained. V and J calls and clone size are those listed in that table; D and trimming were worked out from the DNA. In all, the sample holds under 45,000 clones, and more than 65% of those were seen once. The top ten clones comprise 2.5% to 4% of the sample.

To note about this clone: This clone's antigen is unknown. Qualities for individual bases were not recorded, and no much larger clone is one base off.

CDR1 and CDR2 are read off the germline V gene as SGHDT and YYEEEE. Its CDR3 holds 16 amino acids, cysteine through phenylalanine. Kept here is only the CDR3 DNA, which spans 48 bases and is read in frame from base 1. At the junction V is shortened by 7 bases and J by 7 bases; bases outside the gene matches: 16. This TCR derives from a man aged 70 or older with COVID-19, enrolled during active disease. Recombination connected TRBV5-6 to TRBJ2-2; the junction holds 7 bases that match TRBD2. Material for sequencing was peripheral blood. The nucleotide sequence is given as TGTGCCAGCGGCCGAGGGGTCGGGAGGCATCGCGGGGAGCTGTTTTTT. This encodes CASGRGVGRHRGELFF.